The T cell receptor (beta chain) under discussion was sequenced for a study of cytomegalovirus exposure and HLA in healthy donors. Study details: A subsequent analysis reported that the 95 to 150 validation repertoires were produced on the same platform that had also been used for the roughly 670 first-cohort repertoires. Broader study findings: Using the classifier, cytomegalovirus status was reportedly diagnosed with high specificity and sensitivity.

The donors belonged to the roughly 110-subject validation cohort, separate from the approximately 670-subject first cohort. The length of the CDR3 is 14 residues. V lost 7 bases to trimming and J lost 4 bases; unmatched junction nucleotides: 7. Germline loops: CDR1 SGHRS, CDR2 YFSETQ. Note on this clone: As yet, its antigen is unknown.

Libraries were prepared by immunoSEQ multiplex PCR; TCRdb keeps only in-frame clonotypes and omits some of them. Of 50,000 to 65,000 clones listed, about 92% are singletons. This rearrangement joins TRBV5-1 to TRBJ2-3; 9 bases agree with TRBD1. The TCR was taken from a woman aged 18-29 years in good health and CMV-seropositive. Sequencing was done on a sample of PBMCs. The CDR3 sequence: CASSWDRVADTQYF. CDR3 coding DNA: TGCGCCAGCTCCTGGGACAGGGTGGCAGATACGCAGTATTTT.